The source of this T cell receptor beta chain is a study of Graves' ophthalmopathy and Graves' hyperthyroidism (dated by TCRdb to 2016 to 2018). With respect to the entire study: Peripheral blood was collected at initial diagnosis, before any treatment. Once sampling was done, hyperthyroidism patients were given methimazole at a starting dose of 30 mg daily, while ophthalmopathy patients were given high-dose intravenous methylprednisolone. In total, 120 to 150 blood samples were TCR-sequenced: fewer than 50 ophthalmopathy, about 75 hyperthyroidism and about 17 hyperthyroidism-to-ophthalmopathy patients. To explore V-J signatures that separate ophthalmopathy from hyperthyroidism, a discovery set of about 100 patients was enrolled, consisting of 43 with ophthalmopathy and around 57 with stable hyperthyroidism. An independent validation cohort was composed of 18 hyperthyroidism patients and approximately 15 patients who later progressed from hyperthyroidism to ophthalmopathy. The 100 or so discovery patients were divided at random into training and test sets in a 7:3 ratio. In over five hyperthyroidism patients, the T-cell repertoires found in thyroid tissue were compared with those found in blood. TCR beta repertoire signatures were used to distinguish Graves' ophthalmopathy from Graves' hyperthyroidism and to predict progression to ophthalmopathy.

This clonotype was observed a few times. It lacks a known antigen. Base qualities are not recorded, but no much larger clone differs from it by a single base. Stable hyperthyroidism was defined as no progression to ophthalmopathy within 18 months of follow-up. Patients with hyperthyroidism were aged 18 to 65 years, had been newly diagnosed, and had a disease duration of less than 2 months. Patients with other autoimmune diseases, uncontrolled infections, pregnancy or lactation were excluded from the study. Clinical symptoms, serum thyroxine, TRAb, thyroid ultrasound and orbital computed tomography formed the basis of the diagnosis. PBMCs were isolated from more than 8 ml of fresh peripheral blood by Ficoll-Paque density gradient centrifugation. Total RNA was extracted with Trizol reagent and quality-checked on an Agilent 2100 Bioanalyzer. From the cysteine up to the phenylalanine, the CDR3 has a length of 17 residues. The only DNA kept is the CDR3, 51 bases in frame from the first base. V sheds 3 bases and J sheds 0 bases, leaving 17 bases between their ends. CDR1 and CDR2 are read off the germline V gene (reference sequence) as LGHDT and YNNKEL.

The full study reports these points: In cross-validation, the 13-signature model distinguished ophthalmopathy from stable hyperthyroidism with 85% to 90% sensitivity and just under 84% specificity, and in the test set the corresponding values were around 80% and 75%. In validation, the model predicted ophthalmopathy progression with roughly 68% sensitivity and 72.22% specificity; 12 predicted patients were CT-confirmed with GO in a median of around 6 months. No statistical method was used to predetermine the sample size, and group allocation was not hidden from the investigators. Most expanded thyroid clonotypes with a frequency above 0.001 also appeared in blood, which suggests that blood repertoires may reflect the immune response in the thyroid.

For repertoire sequencing, TCR beta CDR3 regions were amplified from RNA transcripts. The first round was an RT-PCR using HTBI primers with the Qiagen OneStep RT-PCR kit, and this first round was followed by a second-round multiplex PCR, then size selection and purification. Libraries were sequenced on an Illumina HiSeq2000 using paired-end 100 bp reads. For the original study's pipeline: SOAPnuke was used to process the reads, throwing out any read that had adapters, had uncalled bases, had a mean Phred below 15, or lacked an exact constant-primer or identifier match. COPE v1.2.5 was used to merge the high-quality paired reads. Each unique nucleotide sequence was defined as a clonotype, and clonotypes were aligned to IMGT TRB V, D and J references with MiTCR v1.1. Only V-J combinations with frequency above 0.0001 were analysed, covering about 99% of repertoires. A TCR clonal expansion and chaos score per V-J combination was defined as the ratio of F50 clonal expansion to chaos observed in the TCRdist matrix. Features were reduced by Welch's t-statistics and random forest to over 10 V-J combinations, which fed a naive Bayes classifier. The similarity between thyroid and blood repertoires was quantified using the Morisita-Horn index. The public reads were reanalyzed by TCRdb: fastp trimming at Q25, MiXCR alignment, in-frame beta chains only. Identical CDR3 protein sequences are pooled into one entry, listed with their most common genes and DNA. V and J calls and clone size were set by TCRdb, not the authors. The sample has roughly 380,000 distinct CDR3 sequences on record, 15% to 19% of them singletons. The leading ten clones occupy around 6.6% of the sample.

The V and J segments used are TRBV3-1 and TRBJ2-5; the D segment is perhaps TRBD1 or TRBD2, each sharing 6 matched bases. Sequencing was performed on peripheral blood. The sequence came from a woman younger than 35 with stable Graves' hyperthyroidism. Donor details come from another sample of the same person, matched by shared clones. Here is the DNA: TGTGCCAGCAGCCAGAAAGCCGGGGGCCAGTACCAAGAGACCCAGTACTTC. Protein translation: CASSQKAGGQYQETQYF.